This TCR beta chain was captured in a study of T-cell memory formation after mild COVID-19. MiXCR, applied by TCRdb to the 5' RACE reads, yields one record per CDR3 protein. The sample consists of 200,000 to 250,000 distinct CDR3 sequences, 15% of them appearing once. CDR1 is SQVTM and CDR2 is ANQGSEA in the germline V gene. V was cut by 6 bases and J by 1 base, with 9 bases left in between. The CDR3 runs 12 residues. Findings of the study overall: Some responding clones appeared in pre-infection memory, suggesting cross-reactive memory joined.

This clonotype was seen more than once but under ten times. Its antigen remains unknown. The source material was PBMCs or a T cell subset sorted from them (not recorded which). The clonotype originates from an adult woman who had mild COVID-19 (a few samples of this study predate the infection). Cell type and time point are not known. This chain joins TRBV29-1 and TRBJ1-2; D ambiguous. The CDR3 DNA sequence: TGCAGCGTCCTGACTCATAACTATGGCTACACCTTC. Translating it yields CSVLTHNYGYTF.